This TCR beta chain appears in the sequencing data of a study of T cell changes during pregnancy in multiple sclerosis. This clone appeared a single time. Clones were sequenced by immunoSEQ multiplex PCR, and TCRdb holds only the in-frame ones, with some missing. The sample shows about 40,000 clones, around 90% of them seen only once. The sequence derives from a female donor in good health, enrolled as a control in a pregnancy study. Sequences were derived from peripheral blood, sampled in the first trimester of pregnancy.

The CDR3 DNA reads as TGCGCCAGCAGCTTGGAGGTCAGGGGCCATGAGCAGTTCTTC. The encoded protein is CASSLEVRGHEQFF. The gene calls are TRBV5-1 and TRBJ2-1; a possible D gene is TRBD1 (6 bases). Germline CDR1 is SGHRS and CDR2 is YFSETQ. This CDR3 spans 14 amino acids. Trimming cost V 0 bases and J 8 bases, with 12 bases left between them. The full variable domain, its missing parts supplied by reference TRBV5-1 and TRBJ2-1, is KAGVTQTPRYLIKTRGQQVTLSCSPISGHRSVSWYQQTPGQGLQFLFEYFSETQRNKGNFPGRFSGRQFSNSRSEMNVSTLELGDSALYLCASSLEVRGHEQFFGPGTRLTVL.